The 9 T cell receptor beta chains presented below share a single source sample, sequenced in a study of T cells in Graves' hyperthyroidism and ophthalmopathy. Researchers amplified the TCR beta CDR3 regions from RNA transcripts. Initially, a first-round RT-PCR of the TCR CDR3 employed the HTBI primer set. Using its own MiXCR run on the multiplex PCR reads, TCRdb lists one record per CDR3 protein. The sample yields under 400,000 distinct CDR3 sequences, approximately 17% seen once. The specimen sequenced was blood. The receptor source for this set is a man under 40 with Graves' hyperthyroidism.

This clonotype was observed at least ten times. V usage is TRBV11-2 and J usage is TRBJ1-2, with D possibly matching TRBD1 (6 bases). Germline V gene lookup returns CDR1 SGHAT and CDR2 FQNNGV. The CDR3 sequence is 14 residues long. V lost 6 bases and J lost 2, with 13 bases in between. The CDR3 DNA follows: TGTGCCAGCAGTCGGAGGGGGGAAAACTATGGCTACACCTTC. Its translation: CASSRRGENYGYTF.

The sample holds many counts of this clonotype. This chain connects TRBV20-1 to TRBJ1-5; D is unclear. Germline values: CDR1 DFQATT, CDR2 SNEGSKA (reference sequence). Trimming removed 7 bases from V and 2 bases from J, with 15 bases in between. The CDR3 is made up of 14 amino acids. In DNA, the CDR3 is TGCAGTGTTCCCGACACCCGCGGCAATCAGCCCCAGCATTTT. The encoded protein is CSVPDTRGNQPQHF.

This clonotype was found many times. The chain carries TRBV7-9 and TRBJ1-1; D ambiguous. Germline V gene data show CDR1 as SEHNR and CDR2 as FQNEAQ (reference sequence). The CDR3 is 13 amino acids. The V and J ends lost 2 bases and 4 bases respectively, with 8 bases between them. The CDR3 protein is CASSLLLGTEAFF. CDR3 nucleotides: TGTGCCAGCAGCTTACTTTTAGGCACTGAAGCTTTCTTT.

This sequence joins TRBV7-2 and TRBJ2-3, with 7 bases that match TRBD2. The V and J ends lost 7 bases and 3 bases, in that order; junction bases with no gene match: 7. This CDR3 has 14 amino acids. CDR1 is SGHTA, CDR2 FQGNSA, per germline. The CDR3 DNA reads TGTGCCAGCACTCTAAGGCGGGGGACAGATACGCAGTATTTT. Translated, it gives CASTLRRGTDTQYF.

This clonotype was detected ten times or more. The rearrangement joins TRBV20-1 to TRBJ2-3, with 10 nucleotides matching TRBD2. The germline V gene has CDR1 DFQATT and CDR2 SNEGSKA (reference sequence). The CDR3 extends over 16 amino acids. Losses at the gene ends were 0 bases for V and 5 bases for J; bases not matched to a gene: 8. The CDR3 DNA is TGCAGTGCTAGAGAACCTAGCGGGAGCGTCGTAGATACGCAGTATTTT. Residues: CSAREPSGSVVDTQYF.

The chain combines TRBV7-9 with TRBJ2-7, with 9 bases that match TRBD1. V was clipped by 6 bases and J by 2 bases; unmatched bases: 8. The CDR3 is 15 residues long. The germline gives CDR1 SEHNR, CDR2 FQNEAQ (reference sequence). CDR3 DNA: TGTGCCAGCAGAAACCCCGACAGGGGGACCTACGAGCAGTACTTC. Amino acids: CASRNPDRGTYEQYF.

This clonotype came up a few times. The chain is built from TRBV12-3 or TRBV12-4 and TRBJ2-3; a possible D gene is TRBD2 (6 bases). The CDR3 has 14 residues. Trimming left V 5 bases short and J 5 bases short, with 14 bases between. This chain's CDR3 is CASSPLPSEDTQYF. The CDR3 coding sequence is TGTGCCAGCAGTCCCCTCCCTAGCGAAGATACGCAGTATTTT.

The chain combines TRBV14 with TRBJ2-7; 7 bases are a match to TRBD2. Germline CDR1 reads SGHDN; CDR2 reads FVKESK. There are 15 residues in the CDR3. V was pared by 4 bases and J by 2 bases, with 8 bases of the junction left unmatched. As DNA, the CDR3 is TGTGCCAGCAGCCTCGGGAGGATAGGGCCCTACGAGCAGTACTTC. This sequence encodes CASSLGRIGPYEQYF.

The CDR3 bases are TGCAGTGCCCAGGGGGTTTGGGGGCCGGCTAATGAAAAACTGTTTTTT. It is translated as CSAQGVWGPANEKLFF. V is TRBV20-1 and J is TRBJ1-4; 7 positions agree with TRBD1. The V and J ends lost 6 bases and 3 bases, in that order; junction bases with no gene match: 13. Germline loops: CDR1 DFQATT, CDR2 SNEGSKA (reference sequence). The CDR3 has 16 residues.